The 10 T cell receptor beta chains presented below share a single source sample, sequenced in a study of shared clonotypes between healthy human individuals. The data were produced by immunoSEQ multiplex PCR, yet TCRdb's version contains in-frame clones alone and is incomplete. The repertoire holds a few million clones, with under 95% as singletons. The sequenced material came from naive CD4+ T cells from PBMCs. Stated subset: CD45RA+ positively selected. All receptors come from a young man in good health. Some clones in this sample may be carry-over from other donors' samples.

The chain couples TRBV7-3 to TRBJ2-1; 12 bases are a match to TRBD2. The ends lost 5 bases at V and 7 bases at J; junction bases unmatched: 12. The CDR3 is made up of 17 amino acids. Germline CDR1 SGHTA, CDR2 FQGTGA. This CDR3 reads CASSRARGLAGGNEQFF. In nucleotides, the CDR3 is TGTGCCAGCAGCCGAGCGAGGGGTCTAGCGGGAGGGAATGAGCAGTTCTTC. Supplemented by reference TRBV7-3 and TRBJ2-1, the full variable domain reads GAGVSQTPSNKVTEKGKYVELRCDPISGHTALYWYRQSLGQGPEFLIYFQGTGAADDSGLPNDRFFAVRPEGSVSTLKIQRTERGDSAVYLCASSRARGLAGGNEQFFGPGTRLTVL.

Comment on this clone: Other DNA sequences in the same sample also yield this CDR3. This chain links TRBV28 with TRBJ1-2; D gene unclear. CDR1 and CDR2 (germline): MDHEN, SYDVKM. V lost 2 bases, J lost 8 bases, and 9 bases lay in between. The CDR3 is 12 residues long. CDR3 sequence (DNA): TGTGCCAGCAGTTTACTGGGCGAAGGCTACACCTTC. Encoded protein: CASSLLGEGYTF.

CDR3 region: CASSQGPDRVGTDTQYF. CDR3 coding DNA: TGCGCCAGCAGCCAAGGCCCCGACAGGGTCGGCACAGATACGCAGTATTTT. The chain carries TRBV4-3 and TRBJ2-3; 7 nucleotides align to TRBD1. Germline V CDR1 and CDR2: LGHNA, YSLEER. The CDR3 covers 17 residues. V lost 1 base and J lost 1; bases outside the gene matches: 8.

In DNA form, the CDR3 reads TGTGCCAGCAGCCCTCGTCCCGGGACAGGGAACTATGGCTACACCTTC. Its translation: CASSPRPGTGNYGYTF. The chain combines TRBV14 with TRBJ1-2; 9 bases are a match to TRBD1. Germline loops: CDR1 SGHDN, CDR2 FVKESK. The CDR3 runs 16 residues. V shed 4 bases, J shed 2 bases, and the junction held 8 bases outside the gene matches.

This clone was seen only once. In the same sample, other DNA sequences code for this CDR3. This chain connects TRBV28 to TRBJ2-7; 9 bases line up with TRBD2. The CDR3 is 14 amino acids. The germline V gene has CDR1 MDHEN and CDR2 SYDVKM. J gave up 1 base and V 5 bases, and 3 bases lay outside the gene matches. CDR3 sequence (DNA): TGTGCCAGCAGTCCGACTAGCGGTTCCTACGAGCAGTACTTC. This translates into CASSPTSGSYEQYF.

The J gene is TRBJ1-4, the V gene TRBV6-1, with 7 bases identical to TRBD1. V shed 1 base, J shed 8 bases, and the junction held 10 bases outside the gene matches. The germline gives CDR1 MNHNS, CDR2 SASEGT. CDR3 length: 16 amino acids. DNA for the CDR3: TGTGCCAGCAGTGAAGTCCGGAGACAGGGAAAAGAAAAACTGTTTTTT. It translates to CASSEVRRQGKEKLFF.

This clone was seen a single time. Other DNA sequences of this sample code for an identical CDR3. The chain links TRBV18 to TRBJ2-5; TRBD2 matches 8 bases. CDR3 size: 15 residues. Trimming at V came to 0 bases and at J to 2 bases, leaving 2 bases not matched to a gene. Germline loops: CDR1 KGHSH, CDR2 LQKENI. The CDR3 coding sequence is TGTGCCAGCTCACCACCCGGGGGGGTACAAGAGACCCAGTACTTC. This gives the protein CASSPPGGVQETQYF.

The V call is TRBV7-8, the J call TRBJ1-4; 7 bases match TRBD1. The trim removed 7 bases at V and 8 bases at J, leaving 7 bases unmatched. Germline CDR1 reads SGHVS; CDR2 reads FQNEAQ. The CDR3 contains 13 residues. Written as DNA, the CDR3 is TGTGCCAGCACAAGGGGGCGGGGGGAAAAACTGTTTTTT. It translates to CASTRGRGEKLFF.

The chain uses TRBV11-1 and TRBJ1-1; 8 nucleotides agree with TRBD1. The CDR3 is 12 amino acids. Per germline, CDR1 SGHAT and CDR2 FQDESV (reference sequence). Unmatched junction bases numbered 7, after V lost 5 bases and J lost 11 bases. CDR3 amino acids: CASSPGGVIAFF. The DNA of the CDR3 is TGTGCCAGCAGCCCAGGGGGCGTAATTGCTTTCTTT.

CDR3 in DNA: TGTGCCAGCAGTTCCGGGACTAAGTTGCCAGATACGCAGTATTTT. Its protein product is CASSSGTKLPDTQYF. The chain recombines TRBV6-1 with TRBJ2-3, with TRBD2 matching over 7 bases. The trim removed 5 bases at V and 4 bases at J, leaving 9 bases unmatched. Germline CDR1 reads MNHNS; CDR2 reads SASEGT. CDR3 length: 15 residues.